The next 2 T cell receptor beta chains were all read from a single sample in a study of CD8 T cells in Susac syndrome. RNA amounts of roughly 0.45 to 1 ug underwent reverse transcription with random hexamers. TCRdb itself ran the immunoSEQ multiplex PCR reads through MiXCR, one entry per CDR3 protein. The top ten clones hold approximately 0.075% of a sample with about 210,000 distinct CDR3 sequences, 85% to 95% of them seen once. The source material was CD4+ T cells from PBMCs. Receptor source: a human donor with multiple sclerosis.

This chain connects TRBV7-2 to TRBJ1-6, with TRBD1 as a possible D gene (5 bases). CDR3 length: 13 residues. Germline values: CDR1 SGHTA, CDR2 FQGNSA. V gave up 5 bases and J gave up 8 bases, with 10 bases separating them. CDR3 in DNA: TGTGCCAGCAGCCTCTCACAGGATTCACCCCTCCACTTT. Encoded protein: CASSLSQDSPLHF.

A few counts support this clonotype. The chain joins TRBV7-3 to TRBJ2-5; TRBD2 might be the D (7 bases). Between the trimmed V and J ends, which lost 5 bases and 0 bases, there was a span of 13 bases. Germline CDR1 is SGHTA and CDR2 is FQGTGA. This CDR3 is 15 amino acids long. CDR3 loop: CASSTNGGHQETQYF. The DNA for the CDR3 is TGTGCCAGCAGCACTAACGGGGGGCACCAAGAGACCCAGTACTTC.